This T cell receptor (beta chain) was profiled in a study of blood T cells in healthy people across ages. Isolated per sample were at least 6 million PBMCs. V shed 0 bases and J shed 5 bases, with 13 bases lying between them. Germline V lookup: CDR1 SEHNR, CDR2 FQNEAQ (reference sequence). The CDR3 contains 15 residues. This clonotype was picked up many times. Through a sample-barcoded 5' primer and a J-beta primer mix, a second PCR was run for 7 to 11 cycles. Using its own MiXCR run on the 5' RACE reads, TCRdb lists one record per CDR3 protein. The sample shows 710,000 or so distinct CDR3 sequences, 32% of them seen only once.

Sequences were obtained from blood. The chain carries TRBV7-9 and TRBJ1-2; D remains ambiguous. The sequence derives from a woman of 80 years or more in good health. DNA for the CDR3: TGTGCCAGCAGCTTAGCGAGCGGAGGAAGGTATGGCTACACCTTC. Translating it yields CASSLASGGRYGYTF.